These 3 T cell receptor beta chains were sequenced from one sample in a study of OX40 agonist ivuxolimab in advanced cancers. Assay used: immunoSEQ multiplex PCR; TCRdb lists only in-frame clones, some missing. Counted here are around 23,000 clones, about 76% occurring once; the ten biggest clones make up more than 15%. The sequencing used CD4+ or CD8+ T cells sorted from blood, collected in a trial of the OX40 agonist ivuxolimab. The receptors come from an adult with an advanced solid tumor such as melanoma, head and neck, liver or kidney cancer.

This clone was seen just once. The chain links TRBV28 to TRBJ1-2, with TRBD1 as a possible D gene (5 bases). V gave up 5 bases and J gave up 4 bases, with 14 bases separating them. CDR1 is MDHEN and CDR2 is SYDVKM in the germline V gene. The CDR3 sequence is 14 residues long. The CDR3: CASSQGDGFYGYTF. The CDR3 DNA reads as TGTGCCAGCAGTCAAGGGGACGGATTCTATGGCTACACCTTC.

This sequence joins TRBV10-3 and TRBJ2-5, with 9 bases that match TRBD2. J lost 5 bases, V lost 4 bases, and 11 bases had no gene match. The CDR3 loop spans 16 amino acids. Germline V gives CDR1 ENHRY, CDR2 SYGVKD. CDR3 amino acids: CAISVGVAGAQETQYF. In nucleotides, the CDR3 is TGTGCCATCAGTGTCGGGGTAGCGGGGGCCCAGGAGACCCAGTACTTC.

The chain links TRBV19 to TRBJ1-5; D gene ambiguous. Germline V gene lookup returns CDR1 LNHDA and CDR2 SQIVND (reference sequence). The CDR3 has 12 residues. The germline V and J ends were trimmed by 5 bases and 4 bases, with 6 bases remaining between them. This chain's CDR3 is CASSLVNQPQHF. The CDR3 nucleotides read TGTGCCAGTAGTCTGGTAAATCAGCCCCAGCATTTT.